The clone carrying this T cell receptor beta chain was detected once. Its antigen is not known. This CDR3 is built from 14 residues. V lost 0 bases to trimming and J lost 1 base, with 6 bases between them. Germline-derived CDR1 and CDR2 are SGHDN and FVKESK. RNA was extracted with the RNeasy kit, and a quantity of about 0.45 to 1 ug was reverse transcribed using random hexamers. The TCR beta CDR3 was amplified by immunoSEQ multiplex PCR across 54 Vbeta, 13 Jbeta. TCRdb re-derived calls from the immunoSEQ multiplex PCR reads in MiXCR, one entry per CDR3 protein. The data show 170,000 or so distinct CDR3 sequences, 90% to 95% seen once. This entry comes from a study of CD8 T cells in Susac syndrome. Study-wide findings and caveats: The study recognized that the number of individuals in its TCR sequencing and HLA analysis was relatively small.

The rearrangement links TRBV14 to TRBJ1-1; D gene ambiguous. The TCR originated in a human donor with multiple sclerosis. Input material: CD8+ T cells from PBMCs. DNA for the CDR3: TGTGCCAGCAGCCAAGAGTTCTCGAACACTGAAGCTTTCTTT. Its protein product is CASSQEFSNTEAFF.